A single sample is the source of the 21 T cell receptor beta chains below, sequenced in a study of T-cell reconstitution after alpha-beta-depleted transplantation in children. The TCRbeta library was prepared with unique molecular identifiers. In TCRdb, the PCR reads were re-called with MiXCR into one record per CDR3 protein. The sample contains 100,000 or so distinct CDR3 sequences, about 7.5% of which appear only once. The source material was PBMCs, sampled before TCRalphabeta/CD19-depleted stem cell transplant. These receptors were taken from a boy aged 2 to 10 with acute lymphoblastic leukemia, due to receive a stem cell transplant.

This clonotype was picked up many times. The chain is built from TRBV6-1 and TRBJ1-2, with 7 bases aligning to TRBD1. Germline V gene sequence: CDR1 MNHNS, CDR2 SASEGT. J lost 7 bases, V lost 1 base, and 6 bases had no gene match. The CDR3 loop spans 14 amino acids. CDR3 nucleotide sequence: TGTGCCAGCAGTGAAGGGGAGGGGGCGAGTGGCTACACCTTC. Translating it yields CASSEGEGASGYTF.

This clonotype occurred a few times. The genes are TRBV6-2 or TRBV6-3 and TRBJ1-5; no firm D call. The V end was cut by 6 bases, the J end by 0 bases, with 12 bases between. The length of the CDR3 is 15 residues. The germline gives CDR1 MNHEY, CDR2 SVGEGT. The CDR3 sequence: CASSKKGDSNQPQHF. The CDR3 DNA sequence: TGTGCCAGCAGCAAAAAGGGTGATAGCAATCAGCCCCAGCATTTT.

This clonotype appeared many times. V usage is TRBV20-1 and J usage is TRBJ1-1, with D perhaps TRBD1 (5 bases). Per germline, CDR1 DFQATT and CDR2 SNEGSKA (reference sequence). V was cut by 3 bases and J by 1 base, with 15 bases left in between. The CDR3 is made up of 15 amino acids. CDR3: CSASLPGTENTEAFF. CDR3 nucleotides: TGCAGTGCTAGTTTACCCGGGACGGAGAACACTGAAGCTTTCTTT.

This clonotype was recorded a few times. This sequence joins TRBV20-1 and TRBJ2-3; D unclear. CDR3 length: 15 residues. The V end was cut by 0 bases, the J end by 1 base, with 11 bases between. Germline V CDR1 and CDR2: DFQATT, SNEGSKA (reference sequence). CDR3 bases: TGCAGTGCTAGAGATTCCTCAACAGGCACAGATACGCAGTATTTT. It is translated as CSARDSSTGTDTQYF.

This clonotype was recorded at least ten times. The chain links TRBV27 to TRBJ2-7; 9 positions agree with TRBD1. The germline CDR1 and CDR2 sequences are MNHEY and SMNVEV (reference sequence). J lost 7 bases, V lost 3 bases, and 7 bases had no gene match. The CDR3 totals 14 residues. The CDR3 loop is CASSFSDRGGEQYF. As DNA, the CDR3 is TGTGCCAGCAGTTTCTCGGACAGGGGCGGAGAGCAGTACTTC.

Many counts were recorded for this clonotype. The chain combines TRBV20-1 with TRBJ2-1, with TRBD1 identical over 7 bases. Germline CDR1 DFQATT, CDR2 SNEGSKA (reference sequence). J was trimmed by 0 bases and V by 2 bases; bases with no gene match: 7. This CDR3 spans 16 amino acids. Here the CDR3 reads CSARILTGNSYNEQFF. DNA for the CDR3: TGCAGTGCTAGAATTCTGACAGGGAACTCCTACAATGAGCAGTTCTTC.

The sample holds many counts of this clonotype. This rearrangement joins TRBV5-6 to TRBJ2-7, with TRBD1 identical over 9 bases. After removal of 1 base from V and 3 bases from J, the junction contained 5 bases not matched to a gene. This CDR3 is built from 15 residues. Germline V lookup: CDR1 SGHDT, CDR2 YYEEEE. CDR3 residues: CASSLITGGLYEQYF. The CDR3, as DNA: TGTGCCAGCAGCTTGATCACAGGGGGCCTCTACGAGCAGTACTTC.

The genes are TRBV7-2 and TRBJ2-7; TRBD2 agrees at 8 bases. The CDR3 loop spans 17 amino acids. V was pared by 6 bases and J by 3 bases, with 16 bases of the junction left unmatched. Per the germline V gene, CDR1 is SGHTA and CDR2 is FQGNSA. The DNA of the CDR3 is TGTGCCAGCAGACGAGGTCCCCTTAGCGGGGAGGACTACGAGCAGTACTTC. This codes for CASRRGPLSGEDYEQYF.

This clonotype was counted ten times or more. J is TRBJ2-3 and V is TRBV3-1; no firm D call. The V gene lost 0 bases and the J gene lost 8 bases, with 18 bases spanning the gap. Germline CDR1 is LGHDT and CDR2 is YNNKEL (reference sequence). The CDR3 has 16 residues. CDR3 in amino acids: CASSQDFGLLPGTQYF. CDR3 bases: TGTGCCAGCAGCCAAGATTTCGGCCTATTGCCCGGTACGCAGTATTTT.

The CDR3 sequence: CASSLVRDTQYF. CDR3 DNA: TGTGCCAGCAGCTTAGTACGGGATACGCAGTATTTT. The chain carries TRBV11-1 and TRBJ2-3; D gene unclear. The CDR3 consists of 12 residues. CDR1 and CDR2 (germline): SGHAT, FQDESV (reference sequence). The V and J ends lost 1 base and 6 bases respectively, with 5 bases between them.

This chain joins TRBV14 and TRBJ2-3; TRBD1 might be the D (6 bases). V was trimmed by 4 bases and J by 0 bases, leaving 14 bases between them. Germline lookup yields CDR1 SGHDN and CDR2 FVKESK. CDR3 length: 16 amino acids. The CDR3 loop reads CASSPFKDRSTDTQYF. For the CDR3, the DNA is TGTGCCAGCAGCCCATTTAAAGACAGGAGCACAGATACGCAGTATTTT.

The chain carries TRBV7-8 and TRBJ1-4; TRBD1 is a possible D gene (5 bases). The CDR3 extends over 13 amino acids. CDR1 SGHVS and CDR2 FQNEAQ come from the germline V gene. The germline V and J ends were trimmed by 3 bases and 8 bases, with 10 bases remaining between them. CDR3 bases: TGTGCCAGCAGCTTGGGCAGGGACGAAAAACTGTTTTTT. Its translation: CASSLGRDEKLFF. Looking up the rest from reference TRBV7-8 and TRBJ1-4 gives the full variable domain: GAGVSQSPRYKVAKRGQDVALRCDPISGHVSLFWYQQALGQGPEFLTYFQNEAQLDKSGLPSDRFFAERPEGSVSTLKIQRTQQEDSAVYLCASSLGRDEKLFFGSGTQLSVL.

This clonotype has a count of ten or more. The rearrangement uses TRBV3-1 and TRBJ2-5; TRBD2 aligns across 7 bases. Trimming took 6 bases from V and 0 from J; bases not matched to a gene: 4. The CDR3 loop spans 14 amino acids. Germline V gene data show CDR1 as LGHDT and CDR2 as YNNKEL (reference sequence). This CDR3 is CASSRSGYQETQYF. DNA for the CDR3: TGTGCCAGCAGTCGTAGCGGGTACCAAGAGACCCAGTACTTC.

The chain couples TRBV7-2 to TRBJ2-7; the D gene is possibly TRBD2 (5 bases). V lost 5 bases and J 0 bases, leaving 14 bases between the germline ends. From germline, CDR1 is SGHTA and CDR2 FQGNSA. There are 15 residues in the CDR3. The CDR3 nucleotides are TGTGCCAGCAGCCCCCGAGGGCACTTCTCCTACGAGCAGTACTTC. Translated, it gives CASSPRGHFSYEQYF.

The genes are TRBV9 and TRBJ1-5; no firm D call. CDR1 SGDLS and CDR2 YYNGEE come from the germline V gene. Trimming pared 1 base from V and 3 bases from J, leaving 8 bases between. This CDR3 has 14 amino acids. The chain's CDR3 is CASSVSEANQPQHF. DNA for the CDR3: TGTGCCAGCAGCGTATCAGAGGCCAATCAGCCCCAGCATTTT.

This clonotype has a handful of counts. The chain has TRBV18 and TRBJ2-1; unclear D gene. V was shortened by 1 base and J by 8 bases, with 9 bases between the two germline ends. Per the germline V gene, CDR1 is KGHSH and CDR2 is LQKENI. The length of the CDR3 is 13 residues. CDR3 DNA sequence: TGTGCCAGCTCACCACGCACGTTAGATGAGCAGTTCTTC. Amino acids: CASSPRTLDEQFF.

The chain recombines TRBV10-3 with TRBJ2-7; TRBD1 or TRBD2 may be the D gene (5 bases each). The germline CDR1 and CDR2 sequences are ENHRY and SYGVKD. This CDR3 comprises 14 residues. The V gene lost 5 bases and the J gene lost 5 bases, with 16 bases spanning the gap. CDR3 sequence reads: CAISPGKGTHEQYF. The DNA for the CDR3 is TGTGCCATCAGTCCGGGAAAGGGGACCCACGAGCAGTACTTC.

This clonotype occurred a few times. The V gene is TRBV10-3, the J gene TRBJ1-3; no reliable D call. CDR1 is ENHRY and CDR2 is SYGVKD in the germline V gene. Trimming shortened V by 0 bases and J by 2 bases, and 11 bases separated the two germline ends. The CDR3 is 16 amino acids. The CDR3 DNA reads TGTGCCATCAGTGAGTCGGCCGCTTGGACTGGAAACACCATATATTTT. Translated, it gives CAISESAAWTGNTIYF.

This clonotype was recorded a few times. The chain recombines TRBV7-3 with TRBJ2-1; 10 nucleotides agree with TRBD1. CDR3 length equals 15 residues. The germline V gene encodes CDR1 SGHTA and CDR2 FQGTGA. V was clipped by 5 bases and J by 2 bases; unmatched bases: 3. CDR3 in amino acids: CASSKDRGTYNEQFF. CDR3 coding DNA: TGTGCCAGCAGCAAGGACAGGGGGACCTACAATGAGCAGTTCTTC.

This clonotype was detected a few times. The chain employs TRBV4-1 and TRBJ2-3; D is unresolved. CDR1 is MGHRA, CDR2 YSYEKL, per germline. CDR3 length: 14 residues. Deletions cut 6 bases from V and 2 bases from J, with 12 bases between. CDR3 loop: CASRYRYFTDTQYF. CDR3 nucleotides: TGCGCCAGCAGGTATAGGTATTTCACAGATACGCAGTATTTT.

This clonotype was seen many times. V usage is TRBV7-9 and J usage is TRBJ2-3; 7 positions agree with TRBD1. J gave up 2 bases and V 1 base, and 3 bases lay outside the gene matches. This CDR3 has 15 amino acids. In germline, CDR1 is SEHNR, CDR2 FQNEAQ (reference sequence). CDR3 nucleotides: TGTGCCAGCAGCTTAGGACAGGGAGACACAGATACGCAGTATTTT. Its translation: CASSLGQGDTDTQYF.